Below, 16 T cell receptor beta chains from the same sample are listed, as sequenced in a study of T cells in Graves' hyperthyroidism and ophthalmopathy. TCR beta CDR3 region amplification was performed from RNA transcripts. TCR CDR3 underwent first-round RT-PCR with the HTBI primer set. Using its own MiXCR run on the multiplex PCR reads, TCRdb lists one record per CDR3 protein. Seen here are a few hundred thousand distinct CDR3 sequences, about 45% observed once, and the top ten hold approximately 8.4%. The specimen was peripheral blood or thyroid tissue (not recorded which). These receptors all come from a woman in her late teens or twenties with Graves' hyperthyroidism.

The chain has TRBV5-1 and TRBJ1-5, with D possibly TRBD1 on 5 matching bases. Germline V gene lookup returns CDR1 SGHRS and CDR2 YFSETQ. V shed 4 bases and J shed 2 bases, with 10 bases lying between them. The CDR3 loop spans 14 amino acids. The CDR3 region has the DNA TGCGCCAGCAGCGGGGCCGGGGGCAATCAGCCCCAGCATTTT. This codes for CASSGAGGNQPQHF.

The sample holds many counts of this clonotype. V usage is TRBV20-1 and J usage is TRBJ2-6; maybe TRBD1 (6 bases). Germline CDR1 is DFQATT and CDR2 is SNEGSKA (reference sequence). V was shortened by 0 bases and J by 2 bases, with 11 bases between the two germline ends. The CDR3 sequence is 16 residues long. The chain's CDR3 is CSARDEGGAGANVLTF. The CDR3 coding sequence is TGCAGTGCTAGAGATGAAGGGGGTGCTGGGGCCAACGTCCTGACTTTC.

This clonotype was seen many times. The rearrangement links TRBV7-2 to TRBJ2-7, with TRBD2 identical over 10 bases. Germline V gives CDR1 SGHTA, CDR2 FQGNSA. Trimming cost V 3 bases and J 0 bases; bases outside gene matches: 5. This CDR3 has 16 residues. This CDR3 reads CASSLGIAGGSYEQYF. The DNA of the CDR3 is TGTGCCAGCAGCTTGGGTATAGCGGGAGGCTCCTACGAGCAGTACTTC.

DNA of the CDR3: TGTGCCAGCAGTGCGAAGACCGGGACAGGGAGAAATCAGCCCCAGCATTTT. Translating gives CASSAKTGTGRNQPQHF. The rearrangement uses TRBV2 and TRBJ1-5; 9 positions match TRBD1. Germline CDR1 SNHLY, CDR2 FYNNEI. V gave up 4 bases and J gave up 4 bases; unmatched junction bases: 11. There are 17 residues in the CDR3. The full variable domain, completed using reference TRBV2 and TRBJ1-5, is EPEVTQTPSHQVTQMGQEVILRCVPISNHLYFYWYRQILGQKVEFLVSFYNNEISEKSEIFDDQFSVERPDGSNFTLKIRSTKLEDSAMYFCASSAKTGTGRNQPQHFGDGTRLSIL.

This clonotype was counted at least ten times. The DNA is omitted, as the CDR3 cannot be located on it reliably, and the CDR3 follows TCRdb's listing. The V and J genes are TRBV20-1 and TRBJ1-2. Counting both end residues, the CDR3 totals 13 amino acids. Per germline, CDR1 DFQATT and CDR2 SNEGSKA (reference sequence). This chain's CDR3 is CSARSSFGNGYTF.

This sequence joins TRBV7-9 and TRBJ1-2, with D unclear. The V end lost 3 bases, the J end lost 6 bases, and 8 bases lay between the germline ends. Looked up from germline, CDR1 is SEHNR and CDR2 is FQNEAQ (reference sequence). The CDR3 spans 12 residues. The CDR3 reads CASSLLDNGYTF. As DNA, the CDR3 is TGTGCCAGCAGCTTGTTGGATAATGGCTACACCTTC.

A note on this clonotype: A much larger clone lies one base from this, so it may be a read error. The chain links TRBV29-1 to TRBJ2-3, with 9 positions matching TRBD2. Per the germline V gene, CDR1 is SQVTM and CDR2 is ANQGSEA. After removal of 4 bases from V and 0 bases from J, the junction contained 8 bases not matched to a gene. This CDR3 spans 16 amino acids. The CDR3 DNA reads as TGCAGCGTTGGACCACTAGCGGGTTCTAGCACAGATACGCAGTATTTT. The encoded protein is CSVGPLAGSSTDTQYF.

This clonotype showed up many times. V and J are TRBV19 and TRBJ1-1; D gene uncertain. Trimming left V 6 bases short and J 3 bases short, with 17 bases between. This CDR3 has 15 amino acids. Germline V CDR1 and CDR2: LNHDA, SQIVND (reference sequence). The CDR3, as DNA: TGTGCCAGTAGCCCCCTAAGAGAGAAAGACACTGAAGCTTTCTTT. This gives the protein CASSPLREKDTEAFF. Looking up the rest from reference TRBV19 and TRBJ1-1 gives the full variable domain: DGGITQSPKYLFRKEGQNVTLSCEQNLNHDAMYWYRQDPGQGLRLIYYSQIVNDFQKGDIAEGYSVSREKKESFPLTVTSAQKNPTAFYLCASSPLREKDTEAFFGQGTRLTVV.

The sample holds a few counts of this clonotype. The chain is built from TRBV6-2 or TRBV6-3 and TRBJ2-7; 8 bases fit TRBD1. The CDR3 has 14 amino acids. J was trimmed by 7 bases and V by 6 bases; bases with no gene match: 11. CDR1 and CDR2 from the germline V gene are MNHEY and SVGEGT. The CDR3: CASRQQGGLREQYF. In DNA form, the CDR3 reads TGTGCCAGCAGACAACAGGGGGGACTCCGTGAGCAGTACTTC.

This clonotype was picked up many times. The gene calls are TRBV19 and TRBJ1-2; D is uncertain. The V gene lost 3 bases and the J gene lost 5 bases, with 10 bases spanning the gap. The CDR3 length is 13 residues. Germline CDR1 and CDR2: LNHDA and SQIVND (reference sequence). The CDR3 bases are TGTGCCAGTAGTATCTACAGTGGGTATGGCTACACCTTC. Encoded protein: CASSIYSGYGYTF.

This clonotype was seen many times. V and J are TRBV5-5 and TRBJ2-2; D gene uncertain. V lost 6 bases, J lost 7 bases, and 13 bases lay in between. The CDR3 spans 13 residues. Per the germline V gene, CDR1 is SGHKS and CDR2 is YYEKEE (reference sequence). CDR3 protein: CASTSTGRGELFF. The CDR3 DNA follows: TGTGCCAGCACCTCAACCGGGCGCGGGGAGCTGTTTTTT.

This clonotype was observed at least ten times. At one of its ends the junction is not consistent with the germline gene, which may arise from a read error. The chain recombines TRBV24-1 with TRBJ2-2; 7 nucleotides agree with TRBD2. This CDR3 has 17 residues. Looked up from germline, CDR1 is KGHDR and CDR2 is SFDVKD. CDR3 loop: CATSDGGTILNTGGLFF. CDR3 coding DNA: TGTGCCACCAGTGATGGGGGGACTATACTGAACACCGGGGGGCTGTTTTTT.

Many counts were recorded for this clonotype. The V and J genes are TRBV7-9 and TRBJ2-2; 7 positions match TRBD1. The CDR3 is 15 amino acids. Germline CDR1 reads SEHNR; CDR2 reads FQNEAQ (reference sequence). V shed 4 bases and J 6 bases; nucleotides not matched to a gene: 8. The CDR3 sequence: CASSSRTGSAGELFF. CDR3 DNA: TGTGCCAGCAGCTCCCGGACAGGTTCGGCCGGGGAGCTGTTTTTT.

The CDR3 reads CASSNGTSGHRVVFF. CDR3 coding DNA: TGTGCCAGCAGCAACGGGACTAGCGGCCATAGGGTTGTGTTCTTC. The V call is TRBV7-9, the J call TRBJ2-1; 11 bases align to TRBD2. There are 15 residues in the CDR3. In germline, CDR1 is SEHNR, CDR2 FQNEAQ (reference sequence). V gave up 5 bases and J gave up 15 bases; unmatched junction bases: 15. The full variable domain, in which reference TRBV7-9 and TRBJ2-1 provide the parts outside the CDR3, is DTGVSQNPRHKITKRGQNVTFRCDPISEHNRLYWYRQTLGQGPEFLTYFQNEAQLEKSRLLSDRFSAERPKGSFSTLEIQRTEQGDSAMYLCASSNGTSGHRVVFFGPGTRLTVL.

This clonotype was observed many times. This chain connects TRBV14 to TRBJ1-6; D uncertain. The germline CDR1 and CDR2 sequences are SGHDN and FVKESK. The CDR3 runs 12 residues. V lost 5 bases, J lost 12 bases, and 11 bases lay in between. CDR3 region: CASSVRRIPLHF. The CDR3 bases are TGTGCCAGCAGCGTCCGACGGATACCCCTCCACTTT.

Only a few counts were recorded for this clonotype. The chain employs TRBV7-9 and TRBJ2-1, with D perhaps TRBD2 (6 bases). Per germline, CDR1 SEHNR and CDR2 FQNEAQ (reference sequence). V was pared by 1 base and J by 7 bases, with 11 bases between. This CDR3 has 14 residues. The CDR3 region is CASSLGPGRNEQFF. CDR3 DNA sequence: TGTGCCAGCAGCTTAGGTCCAGGGAGGAATGAGCAGTTCTTC.